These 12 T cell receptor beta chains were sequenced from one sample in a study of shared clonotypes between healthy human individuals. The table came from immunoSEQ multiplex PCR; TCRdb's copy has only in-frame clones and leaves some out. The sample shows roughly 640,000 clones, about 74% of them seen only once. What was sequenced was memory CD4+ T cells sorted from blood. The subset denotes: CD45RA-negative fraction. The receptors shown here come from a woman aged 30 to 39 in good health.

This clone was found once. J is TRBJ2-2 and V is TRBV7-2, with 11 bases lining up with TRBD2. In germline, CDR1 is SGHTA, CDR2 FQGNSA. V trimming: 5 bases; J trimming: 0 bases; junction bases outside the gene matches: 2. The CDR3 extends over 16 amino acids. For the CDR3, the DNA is TGTGCCAGCAGCACTAGCGGGAGCGCGAACACCGGGGAGCTGTTTTTT. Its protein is CASSTSGSANTGELFF.

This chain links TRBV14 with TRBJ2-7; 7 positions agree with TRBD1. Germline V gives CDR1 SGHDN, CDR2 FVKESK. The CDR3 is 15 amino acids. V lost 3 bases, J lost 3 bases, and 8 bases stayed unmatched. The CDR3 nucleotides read TGTGCCAGCAGCCAGCAGGGAAGGGGGCACTACGAGCAGTACTTC. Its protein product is CASSQQGRGHYEQYF. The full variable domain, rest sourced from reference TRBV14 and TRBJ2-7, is EAGVTQFPSHSVIEKGQTVTLRCDPISGHDNLYWYRRVMGKEIKFLLHFVKESKQDESGMPNNRFLAERTGGTYSTLKVQPAELEDSGVYFCASSQQGRGHYEQYFGPGTRLTVT.

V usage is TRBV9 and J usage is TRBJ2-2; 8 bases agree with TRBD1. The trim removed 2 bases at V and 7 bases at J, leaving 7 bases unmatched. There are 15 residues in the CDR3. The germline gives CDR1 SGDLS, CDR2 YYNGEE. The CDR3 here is CASSVVQGAYGELFF. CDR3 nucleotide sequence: TGTGCCAGCAGCGTGGTCCAGGGGGCTTACGGGGAGCTGTTTTTT.

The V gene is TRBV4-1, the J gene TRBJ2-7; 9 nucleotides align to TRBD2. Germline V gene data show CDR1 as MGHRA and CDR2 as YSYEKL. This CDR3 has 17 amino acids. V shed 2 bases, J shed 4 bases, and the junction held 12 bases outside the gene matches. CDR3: CASSQTGGGRAMYEQYF. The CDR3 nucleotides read TGCGCCAGCAGCCAAACGGGAGGCGGGAGGGCCATGTACGAGCAGTACTTC.

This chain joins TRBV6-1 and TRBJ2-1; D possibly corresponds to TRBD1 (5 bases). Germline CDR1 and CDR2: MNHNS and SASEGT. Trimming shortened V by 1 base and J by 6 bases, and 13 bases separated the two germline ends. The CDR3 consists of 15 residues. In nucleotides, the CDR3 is TGTGCCAGCAGTGAAGAAAGGGGTCCATCCAATGAGCAGTTCTTC. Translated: CASSEERGPSNEQFF.

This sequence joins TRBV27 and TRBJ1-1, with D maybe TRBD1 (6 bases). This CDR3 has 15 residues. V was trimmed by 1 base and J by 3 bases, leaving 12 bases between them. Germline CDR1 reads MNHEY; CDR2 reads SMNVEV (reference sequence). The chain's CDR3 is CASSLLGGLDTEAFF. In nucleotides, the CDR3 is TGTGCCAGCAGTTTATTGGGGGGGCTGGACACTGAAGCTTTCTTT.

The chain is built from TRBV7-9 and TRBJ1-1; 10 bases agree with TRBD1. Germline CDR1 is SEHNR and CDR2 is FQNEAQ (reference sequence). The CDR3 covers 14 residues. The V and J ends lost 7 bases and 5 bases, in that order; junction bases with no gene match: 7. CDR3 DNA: TGTGCCAGCATCCTGACAGGGGGCTTGACTGAAGCTTTCTTT. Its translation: CASILTGGLTEAFF.

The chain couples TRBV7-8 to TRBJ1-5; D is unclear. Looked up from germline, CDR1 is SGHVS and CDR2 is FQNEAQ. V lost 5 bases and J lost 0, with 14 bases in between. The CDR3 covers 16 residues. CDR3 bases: TGTGCCAGCAGCCGTGGGGTCCGAAATAGCAATCAGCCCCAGCATTTT. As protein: CASSRGVRNSNQPQHF.

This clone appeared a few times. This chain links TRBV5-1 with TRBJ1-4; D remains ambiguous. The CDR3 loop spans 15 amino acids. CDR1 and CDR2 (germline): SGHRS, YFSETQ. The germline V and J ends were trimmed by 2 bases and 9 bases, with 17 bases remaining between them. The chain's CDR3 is CASSFVGVQDKKLFF. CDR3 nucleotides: TGCGCCAGCAGCTTTGTGGGCGTTCAAGATAAAAAACTGTTTTTT.

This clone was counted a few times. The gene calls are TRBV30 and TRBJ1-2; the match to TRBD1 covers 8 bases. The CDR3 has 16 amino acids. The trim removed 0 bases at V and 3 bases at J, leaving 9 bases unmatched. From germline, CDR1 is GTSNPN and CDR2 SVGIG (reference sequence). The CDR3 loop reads CAWSVRGRGRDYGYTF. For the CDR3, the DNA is TGTGCCTGGAGTGTACGGGGCAGGGGGCGCGACTATGGCTACACCTTC.

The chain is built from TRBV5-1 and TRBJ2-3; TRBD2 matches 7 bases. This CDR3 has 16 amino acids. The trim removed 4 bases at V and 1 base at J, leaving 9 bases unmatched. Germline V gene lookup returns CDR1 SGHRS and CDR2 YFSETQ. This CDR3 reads CASSAGLEAGTDTQYF. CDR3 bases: TGCGCCAGCAGCGCCGGACTAGAGGCTGGCACAGATACGCAGTATTTT.

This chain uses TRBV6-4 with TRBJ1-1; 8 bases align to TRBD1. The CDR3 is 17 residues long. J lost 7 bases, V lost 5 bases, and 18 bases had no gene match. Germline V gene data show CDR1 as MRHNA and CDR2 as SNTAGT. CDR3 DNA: TGTGCCAGCAGTCAAACCGACAGGGGCCGTATAGAGGTTGAAGCTTTCTTT. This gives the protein CASSQTDRGRIEVEAFF.